This is a list of T cell receptor beta chains from one sample in a study of T cell repertoires in cytomegalovirus infection. TCRdb re-called the reads through MiXCR, storing one row per CDR3 protein. The data contain under 850,000 distinct CDR3 sequences, around 31% of them singletons. No antigen has been assigned to these receptors. The input for sequencing was cultured PBMCs, taken from culture after CMV antigen stimulation. These receptors all come from a human donor in good health (CMV status not recorded). Some clones in this sample may be carry-over from other donors' samples. CDR3s leave out the opening cysteine and the closing phenylalanine or tryptophan. Each record gives: J gene, V gene, CDR3 protein.

J gene: TRBJ2-3
V gene: TRBV7-9
CDR3 protein: ASSLRGTSRVRGTDTQY

J gene: TRBJ2-1
V gene: TRBV6-2/TRBV6-3
CDR3 protein: ASSYPPGGRARNEQF

J gene: TRBJ2-3
V gene: TRBV10-3
CDR3 protein: AIGPGGSTDTQY

J gene: TRBJ1-2
V gene: TRBV7-9
CDR3 protein: ASSIRRSNYGYT

J gene: TRBJ2-2
V gene: TRBV2
CDR3 protein: ASSVTGRNGELF

J gene: TRBJ2-7
V gene: TRBV29-1
CDR3 protein: SARDGYEQY

J gene: TRBJ1-3
V gene: TRBV7-9
CDR3 protein: ASGGNTIY

J gene: TRBJ2-7
V gene: TRBV7-8
CDR3 protein: ASSPGGQSYEQY

J gene: TRBJ1-1
V gene: TRBV7-2
CDR3 protein: ASTPRAQGGGGRTEAF

J gene: TRBJ2-7
V gene: TRBV20-1
CDR3 protein: SAPAWELDEQY

J gene: TRBJ2-1
V gene: TRBV7-2
CDR3 protein: ASSPSLAGNHEQF

J gene: TRBJ2-3
V gene: TRBV6-5
CDR3 protein: ASSYFAGGSADTQY

J gene: TRBJ1-6
V gene: TRBV10-3
CDR3 protein: AIREGDSPLH

J gene: TRBJ2-1
V gene: TRBV5-1
CDR3 protein: ASSTGTSDLNEQF

J gene: TRBJ1-2
V gene: TRBV12-3/TRBV12-4
CDR3 protein: ASNHQGTNYGYT

J gene: TRBJ2-7
V gene: TRBV7-9
CDR3 protein: ASSSEAPREYEQY

J gene: TRBJ2-5
V gene: TRBV11-2
CDR3 protein: ASSPGTSFETQY

J gene: TRBJ2-1
V gene: TRBV4-1
CDR3 protein: ASSQDQGSNEQF